This is a list of T cell receptor beta chains from one sample in a study of identical twins. From the 5' RACE reads, TCRdb called clonotypes with MiXCR, one entry per CDR3 protein. The table lists about 720,000 distinct CDR3 sequences, about 9.4% of them singletons, with roughly 0.97% in the top ten. A further study also used this sample, focusing on yellow fever vaccine responses in identical twins.

Sequenced material: PBMCs. The receptors shown here come from a woman between 18 and 30 years old in good health. CDR3s include the opening cysteine and the closing phenylalanine or tryptophan. D genes are given only for firm matches.

.	TRBV6-2/TRBV6-3	TRBJ1-4	CASSDGRINEKLFF
.	TRBV6-1	TRBJ2-3	CASSVTDPSTDTQYF
TRBD2	TRBV28	TRBJ2-5	CASSPRAGGLETQYF
TRBD2	TRBV4-3	TRBJ2-5	CASSQGSAGGQETQYF
TRBD2	TRBV11-2	TRBJ2-3	CASSDGLAGTDTQYF
.	TRBV10-3	TRBJ2-1	CAISATDTNNEQFF
.	TRBV25-1	TRBJ2-2	CASRPTMTGELFF
TRBD1	TRBV10-3	TRBJ2-4	CAPSHKGGASKNIQYF
TRBD1	TRBV12-3/TRBV12-4	TRBJ2-4	CASSDRGLNIQYF
.	TRBV6-5	TRBJ2-7	CASSLNKGASTYEQYF
TRBD2	TRBV7-8	TRBJ2-3	CASSAPPGQSGTSGGGSQYF
.	TRBV28	TRBJ2-7	CASSLSTSLYEQYF
TRBD2	TRBV28	TRBJ2-3	CASSVAGVTDTQYF
TRBD1	TRBV20-1	TRBJ1-2	CSAPRTGGFGYGYTF
TRBD1	TRBV9	TRBJ2-7	CASSVGGTGGLYEQYF
TRBD2	TRBV20-1	TRBJ2-1	CSARDRGGVSYNEQFF
TRBD2	TRBV20-1	TRBJ2-2	CSARSGTSGKKRTGELFF
TRBD1	TRBV28	TRBJ2-7	CASIPGQASYEQYF